In this sample, the clone carrying this TCR beta chain turned up a few times. Time point in this sample: after trial treatment. Treatment given: LDRT plus nivolumab, ipilimumab, low-dose cyclophosphamide and aspirin (RACIN trial). Donors were treated with nivolumab, ipilimumab, aspirin, and low-dose cyclophosphamide and radiotherapy. Solid tumors that lacked tumor-infiltrating lymphocytes and were advanced were present in eligible patients. TRAV and TRBV primers primed cDNA for both TCRalpha and TCRbeta. A constant-region primer paired with the V-primer adapter amplified TCRs over about 19 PCR cycles. MiXCR, applied by TCRdb to the reads, yields one record per CDR3 protein. Of 95,000 to 100,000 distinct CDR3 sequences in the sample, around 20% were seen once. This sample stems from a study of low-dose radiotherapy and immunotherapy resistance in tumors. Study information: Cohort 1 got 0.5 Gy per fraction every 2 weeks, 6.5 Gy in total. With 1 Gy per fraction every two weeks, Cohort 2 accumulated 13 Gy across 26 weeks.

Trimming stripped 4 bases from V and 9 bases from J, with 12 bases between. The CDR3 extends over 11 amino acids. Germline CDR1 reads GTSNPN; CDR2 reads SVGIG (reference sequence). The TCR originated in a male donor with prostate cancer. This sequence joins TRBV30 and TRBJ1-1, with no clear D. This specimen consisted of PBMCs, obtained after low-dose radiotherapy plus immunotherapy. CDR3 nucleotides: TGTGCCTGGATCCCGGCGACACAAGCTTTCTTT. Amino acid sequence: CAWIPATQAFF. Full variable domain (outside the CDR3, taken from reference TRBV30 and TRBJ1-1): SQTIHQWPATLVQPVGSPLSLECTVEGTSNPNLYWYRQAAGRGLQLLFYSVGIGQISSEVPQNLSASRPQDRQFILSSKKLLLSDSGFYLCAWIPATQAFFGQGTRLTVV.